Listed below are T cell receptor beta chains from one sample, sequenced in a study of T-cell reconstitution after alpha-beta-depleted transplantation in children. Using its own MiXCR run on the PCR reads, TCRdb lists one record per CDR3 protein. Of about 980,000 distinct CDR3 sequences in the sample, around 30% were seen once. The material sequenced was PBMCs, mostly from graft donor cells, taken 360 days after TCRalphabeta/CD19-depleted stem cell transplant. Source of these receptors: a boy under two years old who had a stem cell transplant for SCID, so the T cells may come from the graft donor. The CDR3 runs from the conserved cysteine through the conserved F or W. The D gene is left open where the match is weak. Some rows have no size entry. The others give once, few or many, or a class for an expanded clone.

TRBV6-5	TRBD1	-	TRBJ2-3	CASSYDRAPDTQYF	TGTGCCAGCAGTTACGACAGGGCGCCAGATACGCAGTATTTT
TRBV7-9	TRBD1	many	TRBJ2-7	CASSSPGQGGHEQYF	TGTGCCAGCAGCTCGCCGGGACAGGGGGGCCACGAGCAGTACTTC
TRBV5-1	TRBD2	-	TRBJ2-3	CASSTTSGGWGSTDTQYF	TGCGCCAGCAGCACGACTAGCGGGGGTTGGGGTAGCACAGATACGCAGTATTTT
TRBV5-5	TRBD2	few	TRBJ2-3	CASSLERGGRTDTQYF	TGTGCCAGCAGCTTGGAGCGGGGGGGCCGGACAGATACGCAGTATTTT
TRBV28	TRBD1	-	TRBJ1-1	CASSWETGGNTEAFF	TGTGCCAGCAGCTGGGAGACAGGGGGCAACACTGAAGCTTTCTTT
TRBV10-3	-	few	TRBJ2-7	CAIRPDSSYEQYF	TGTGCCATCCGACCAGACAGCTCCTACGAGCAGTACTTC
TRBV28	-	-	TRBJ2-3	CASSLALLDSPYTDTQYF	TGTGCCAGCAGTTTAGCCCTCCTCGACAGCCCTTATACAGATACGCAGTATTTT
TRBV7-2	-	-	TRBJ1-1	CASVRGGMNTEAFF	TGTGCCAGCGTTAGAGGAGGGATGAACACTGAAGCTTTCTTT
TRBV7-8	TRBD1	-	TRBJ1-2	CASIRQGPPYGYTF	TGTGCCAGCATCCGACAGGGGCCCCCCTATGGCTACACCTTC
TRBV3-1	-	many	TRBJ2-1	CASSQGGRPNNEQFF	TGTGCCAGCAGCCAAGGGGGGAGGCCCAACAATGAGCAGTTCTTC
TRBV9	-	few	TRBJ2-1	CASSPISDPRANEQFF	TGTGCCAGCAGCCCTATCTCCGATCCGAGGGCCAATGAGCAGTTCTTC
TRBV9	-	-	TRBJ2-3	CASSVLGRTDTQYF	TGTGCCAGCAGCGTATTGGGGCGCACAGATACGCAGTATTTT
TRBV29-1	-	many	TRBJ1-1	CSVELSNTEAFF	TGCAGCGTTGAACTGTCGAACACTGAAGCTTTCTTT
TRBV4-1	-	few	TRBJ2-5	CASSPDLETQYF	TGCGCCAGCAGCCCTGATCTGGAGACCCAGTACTTC
TRBV25-1	-	-	TRBJ1-1	CASRYPGNTEAFF	TGTGCCAGCAGGTACCCAGGGAACACTGAAGCTTTCTTT
TRBV12-3/TRBV12-4	-	-	TRBJ1-1	CASSFEEEWVAEAFF	TGTGCCAGCAGTTTTGAGGAGGAGTGGGTAGCTGAAGCTTTCTTT
TRBV5-6	-	-	TRBJ2-1	CASSLADRFLYNEQFF	TGTGCCAGCAGCTTGGCCGACAGGTTCCTCTACAATGAGCAGTTCTTC
TRBV5-1	-	-	TRBJ2-3	CASSLPTARTGTDTQYF	TGCGCCAGCAGCTTGCCGACCGCTAGGACCGGCACAGATACGCAGTATTTT
TRBV20-1	-	few	TRBJ2-3	CSARYRAVPDTQYF	TGCAGTGCTAGGTACAGGGCGGTCCCAGATACGCAGTATTTT
TRBV12-3/TRBV12-4	-	few	TRBJ2-5	CASGPGLLIQETQYF	TGTGCCAGCGGGCCGGGACTCCTAATTCAAGAGACCCAGTACTTC
TRBV7-8	-	few	TRBJ2-1	CASSLIEGYEQFF	TGTGCCAGCAGCTTAATAGAGGGGTATGAGCAGTTCTTC
TRBV5-1	TRBD2	-	TRBJ2-5	CASSFTGLAGEETQYF	TGCGCCAGCAGCTTTACCGGACTAGCGGGGGAAGAGACCCAGTACTTC
TRBV2	-	-	TRBJ2-1	CASSGEGGTLYNEQFF	TGTGCCAGCAGCGGCGAGGGGGGGACACTTTACAATGAGCAGTTCTTC
TRBV3-1	TRBD2	-	TRBJ2-1	CASSQESGGAWYEQFF	TGTGCCAGCAGCCAAGAGAGCGGGGGGGCCTGGTATGAGCAGTTCTTC
TRBV4-3	TRBD2	few	TRBJ2-1	CASSHALAGEDNEQFF	TGCGCCAGCAGCCATGCTCTAGCGGGGGAGGACAATGAGCAGTTCTTC
TRBV9	-	few	TRBJ2-3	CASSVGWRAESTDTQYF	TGTGCCAGCAGCGTGGGCTGGCGGGCAGAAAGCACAGATACGCAGTATTTT
TRBV27	TRBD2	-	TRBJ2-5	CASSPRDYKETQYF	TGTGCCAGCAGTCCCCGGGACTACAAAGAGACCCAGTACTTC
TRBV27	-	few	TRBJ2-1	CASSQQPGRDVHNEQFF	TGTGCCAGCAGTCAACAACCGGGACGAGACGTCCACAATGAGCAGTTCTTC
TRBV6-2/TRBV6-3	TRBD1	-	TRBJ2-3	CASTTRRKTGFTDTQYF	TGTGCCAGCACCACGCGAAGGAAGACAGGGTTTACAGATACGCAGTATTTT
TRBV27	TRBD1	few	TRBJ1-5	CASSPSAGGEVIPQHF	TGTGCCAGCAGTCCCTCTGCAGGGGGCGAGGTGATTCCCCAGCATTTT
TRBV5-1	TRBD2	-	TRBJ2-1	CASSFFKTSGGSYNEQFF	TGCGCCAGCAGCTTCTTTAAGACTAGCGGGGGTTCCTACAATGAGCAGTTCTTC
TRBV20-1	-	-	TRBJ1-5	CSATYRESQPQHF	TGCAGTGCTACCTACAGGGAAAGCCAGCCCCAGCATTTT
TRBV6-2/TRBV6-3	-	-	TRBJ1-3	CASRLGGGNTIYF	TGTGCCAGCCGACTTGGAGGGGGAAACACCATATATTTT
TRBV30	-	few	TRBJ2-1	CAWMVGMLNEQFF	TGTGCCTGGATGGTCGGGATGTTAAATGAGCAGTTCTTC
TRBV5-5	-	-	TRBJ1-1	CASSLIGGGDTEAFF	TGTGCCAGCAGCTTGATAGGGGGTGGGGACACTGAAGCTTTCTTT
TRBV7-9	-	few	TRBJ1-5	CASSLRGSDQPQHF	TGTGCCAGCAGCTTAAGGGGGTCTGATCAGCCCCAGCATTTT
TRBV20-1	-	-	TRBJ2-3	CSARDWVGKADTQYF	TGCAGTGCTAGAGATTGGGTAGGGAAAGCAGATACGCAGTATTTT
TRBV29-1	-	-	TRBJ2-4	CSAESRNIQYF	TGCAGCGCTGAAAGCAGGAACATTCAGTACTTC
TRBV5-1	-	few	TRBJ1-1	CASSLGPGPTKRGAFF	TGCGCCAGCAGCTTGGGGCCGGGCCCAACGAAACGGGGAGCTTTCTTT
TRBV5-1	-	-	TRBJ2-2	CASSLGRGMAGELFF	TGCGCCAGCAGCTTGGGTCGGGGAATGGCCGGGGAGCTGTTTTTT
TRBV5-1	-	few	TRBJ2-2	CASSRPTKAEVTGELFF	TGCGCCAGCAGCCGCCCAACCAAGGCAGAGGTCACCGGGGAGCTGTTTTTT
TRBV9	-	many	TRBJ2-7	CASSVAEDIKDEQYF	TGTGCCAGCAGCGTAGCTGAGGACATTAAGGACGAGCAGTACTTC
TRBV7-3	TRBD1	-	TRBJ1-1	CASSRQGAINTEAFF	TGTGCCAGCAGCCGACAGGGGGCCATTAACACTGAAGCTTTCTTT
TRBV29-1	-	-	TRBJ1-2	CSVEAGRYGYTF	TGCAGCGTTGAAGCCGGTCGGTATGGCTACACCTTC
TRBV20-1	-	-	TRBJ2-1	CSARDVGRAINEQFF	TGCAGTGCTAGAGATGTAGGACGAGCTATCAATGAGCAGTTCTTC